The next 21 T cell receptor beta chains were all read from a single sample in a study of OX40 agonist ivuxolimab in advanced cancers. To prepare the library, the immunoSEQ multiplex PCR assay was applied. Entries here come from immuneACCESS through TCRdb and include only in-frame sequences with V and J called. Some clones fail to appear in such tables; in the studies checked, an unresolved V gene covers under half of the shortfall, and the cause of the remainder is unknown. The sample table contains roughly 40,000 clones; only one count was recorded for approximately 83% of them. The top ten clonotypes cover roughly 25% of the sample. Sequenced here: CD4+ or CD8+ T cells sorted from blood, sampled in a trial of the OX40 agonist ivuxolimab. The receptors were gathered from an adult with an advanced solid tumor such as melanoma, head and neck, liver or kidney cancer.

Notes on this clone: The junction shows a germline mismatch at one end, possibly a read error. This sample includes further DNA sequences coding for the same CDR3. The chain is built from TRBV5-4 and TRBJ2-3; the match to TRBD2 covers 9 bases. The germline gives CDR1 SGHNT, CDR2 YYREEE (reference sequence). This CDR3 region has 15 residues. CDR3 in amino acids: CASSLAGTSTDTQYF. DNA of the CDR3: TGTGCCAGCAGCTTGGCGGGGACTAGCACAGATACGCAATATTTT.

The J gene is TRBJ2-7, the V gene TRBV6-1; 9 nucleotides match TRBD1. The CDR3 contains 13 residues. V shed 8 bases, J shed 0 bases, and the junction held 2 bases outside the gene matches. CDR1 is MNHNS and CDR2 is SASEGT in the germline V gene. The CDR3 nucleotides read TGTGCCAGCGGACAGGGGAGCTCCTACGAGCAGTACTTC. Translation: CASGQGSSYEQYF.

The chain recombines TRBV6-1 with TRBJ2-3; D is possibly TRBD1 (6 bases). Between the trimmed V and J ends, which lost 6 bases and 2 bases, there was a span of 9 bases. This CDR3 comprises 13 residues. The V gene's germline CDR1 is MNHNS and CDR2 SASEGT. The DNA for the CDR3 is TGTGCCAGCAGCCCAGGGGACACAGATACGCAGTATTTT. Translating gives CASSPGDTDTQYF.

V and J are TRBV19 and TRBJ1-1; D is unclear. Germline lookup yields CDR1 LNHDA and CDR2 SQIVND (reference sequence). This CDR3 contains 15 residues. V gave up 0 bases and J gave up 1 base, with 9 bases separating them. In nucleotides, the CDR3 is TGTGCCAGTAGTATAGATAGGGCCGCGAACACTGAAGCTTTCTTT. Translating it yields CASSIDRAANTEAFF.

This sequence joins TRBV28 and TRBJ2-3; the D gene could be TRBD1 or TRBD2 (5 bases each). Germline loops: CDR1 MDHEN, CDR2 SYDVKM. This CDR3 contains 15 residues. V shed 2 bases and J shed 2 bases, with 11 bases lying between them. The CDR3 nucleotides read TGTGCCAGCAGTTTAGTTTACGGGGCCACAGATACGCAGTATTTT. Its translation is CASSLVYGATDTQYF.

This clone has only one observation. V usage is TRBV7-9 and J usage is TRBJ2-7; D not resolved. Trimming left V 2 bases short and J 1 base short, with 6 bases between. The CDR3 loop spans 13 amino acids. Germline CDR1 is SEHNR and CDR2 is FQNEAQ (reference sequence). The CDR3 reads CASSLTISYEQYF. In DNA form, the CDR3 reads TGTGCCAGCAGCTTAACCATTTCCTACGAGCAGTACTTC.

CDR3 loop: CASSSGLAGEGETQYF. The CDR3 DNA follows: TGCGCCAGCAGCTCGGGACTAGCGGGAGAGGGGGAGACCCAGTACTTC. V and J are TRBV5-1 and TRBJ2-5; 14 bases match TRBD2. The CDR3 has 16 residues. The V gene end was trimmed by 3 bases and the J gene end by 5 bases; junction bases not matched to a gene: 6. CDR1 is SGHRS, CDR2 YFSETQ, per germline.

The J gene is TRBJ2-2, the V gene TRBV29-1; 9 bases map to TRBD1. V gave up 6 bases and J gave up 4 bases; unmatched junction bases: 9. CDR3 size: 15 residues. Germline loops: CDR1 SQVTM, CDR2 ANQGSEA. The CDR3 sequence: CSVGARDRVTGELFF. CDR3 coding DNA: TGCAGCGTCGGAGCCCGGGACAGGGTCACCGGGGAGCTGTTTTTT.

This chain joins TRBV9 and TRBJ1-6; no reliable D call. Germline V lookup: CDR1 SGDLS, CDR2 YYNGEE. V was clipped by 0 bases and J by 10 bases, with 11 bases between them. There are 14 residues in the CDR3. CDR3 sequence: CASSVGDIKSPLHF. The CDR3 DNA is TGTGCCAGCAGCGTAGGCGACATAAAGTCACCCCTCCACTTT.

The CDR3 coding sequence is TGTGCCATCAGTGAGGGGCTAGTTTACGAGCAGTACTTC. It specifies CAISEGLVYEQYF. The chain carries TRBV10-3 and TRBJ2-7, with D uncertain. CDR1 is ENHRY and CDR2 is SYGVKD in the germline V gene. The germline V and J ends were trimmed by 2 bases and 4 bases, with 9 bases remaining between them. The CDR3 length is 13 residues.

The chain uses TRBV7-9 and TRBJ1-1; TRBD1 matches 10 bases. Germline values: CDR1 SEHNR, CDR2 FQNEAQ (reference sequence). J was trimmed by 4 bases and V by 4 bases; bases with no gene match: 6. This CDR3 contains 15 residues. CDR3 nucleotides: TGTGCCAGCAGCTCCCCTGGGACAGGGGTCACTGAAGCTTTCTTT. Translated: CASSSPGTGVTEAFF.

This CDR3 is CAWSAGVNQPQHF. The CDR3 nucleotides are TGTGCCTGGAGTGCTGGGGTCAATCAGCCCCAGCATTTT. J is TRBJ1-5 and V is TRBV30; D is uncertain. Germline V lookup: CDR1 GTSNPN, CDR2 SVGIG (reference sequence). The CDR3 is 13 residues long. V gave up 1 base and J gave up 3 bases, with 7 bases separating them.

This clone has more than one count but fewer than ten. V and J are TRBV7-9 and TRBJ2-7; TRBD1 matches 11 bases. CDR1 and CDR2 (germline): SEHNR, FQNEAQ (reference sequence). V dropped 5 bases and J dropped 5; count of bases not matched to a gene: 11. The CDR3 totals 16 residues. CDR3 region: CASSTGQGAPIHEQYF. CDR3 DNA: TGTGCCAGCAGCACCGGACAGGGGGCGCCAATCCACGAGCAGTACTTC.

The genes are TRBV7-9 and TRBJ2-1; D is unclear. CDR3 size: 11 residues. V lost 3 bases and J lost 10, with 7 bases in between. Per germline, CDR1 SEHNR and CDR2 FQNEAQ (reference sequence). The CDR3 nucleotides read TGTGCCAGCAGCTTTGGGTGGGAGCAGTTCTTC. Translating it yields CASSFGWEQFF. The variable domain in full, completed from reference TRBV7-9 and TRBJ2-1, reads DTGVSQNPRHKITKRGQNVTFRCDPISEHNRLYWYRQTLGQGPEFLTYFQNEAQLEKSRLLSDRFSAERPKGSFSTLEIQRTEQGDSAMYLCASSFGWEQFFGPGTRLTVL.

The chain uses TRBV6-1 and TRBJ2-1, with 8 bases fitting TRBD1. The CDR3 runs 14 residues. The junction had 6 bases not matched to a gene; V was cut back by 6 bases and J by 5 bases. Germline V lookup: CDR1 MNHNS, CDR2 SASEGT. The CDR3 region is CASRPRTGNNEQFF. For the CDR3, the DNA is TGTGCCAGCAGACCCCGGACAGGGAACAATGAGCAGTTCTTC.

The rearrangement joins TRBV18 to TRBJ2-7; 7 bases map to TRBD1. The CDR3 spans 13 residues. Trimming cost V 4 bases and J 2 bases; bases outside gene matches: 2. CDR1 and CDR2 from the germline V gene are KGHSH and LQKENI. In DNA, the CDR3 is TGTGCCAGCTCACGGGACAGAGCCTACGAGCAGTACTTC. It is translated as CASSRDRAYEQYF.

The chain links TRBV7-2 to TRBJ1-2; TRBD1 matches 7 bases. V was clipped by 4 bases and J by 8 bases; unmatched bases: 13. The V gene's germline CDR1 is SGHTA and CDR2 FQGNSA. This CDR3 comprises 15 residues. CDR3 nucleotides: TGTGCCAGCAGCTCTGACAGGGCTTTCTCTTGGGGCTACACCTTC. Translating gives CASSSDRAFSWGYTF.

Only one count was recorded for this clone. The V call is TRBV4-1, the J call TRBJ2-7; 7 nucleotides line up with TRBD2. The germline gives CDR1 MGHRA, CDR2 YSYEKL. With 6 bases clipped from V and 2 bases from J, the junction kept 10 bases outside the gene matches. The CDR3 extends over 15 amino acids. CDR3 nucleotide sequence: TGCGCCAGCAGACCCGCGATAGCGGGCCCCTACGAGCAGTACTTC. Protein product: CASRPAIAGPYEQYF.

The gene calls are TRBV2 and TRBJ2-1, with a possible D match to TRBD1 (6 bases). Germline V gene sequence: CDR1 SNHLY, CDR2 FYNNEI. The CDR3 spans 12 residues. Trimming removed 6 bases at V and 9 bases at J, with 12 bases between. The CDR3 loop reads CASRETGSEQFF. The DNA for the CDR3 is TGTGCCAGCAGGGAGACAGGCAGTGAGCAGTTCTTC.

The V call is TRBV27, the J call TRBJ1-2; tentative D call: TRBD1 (5 bases). The CDR3 consists of 15 residues. Germline values: CDR1 MNHEY, CDR2 SMNVEV (reference sequence). V gave up 2 bases and J gave up 2 bases, with 12 bases separating them. The CDR3 sequence: CASSLVSGGNYGYTF. The CDR3 bases are TGTGCCAGCAGTTTAGTGTCGGGGGGGAACTATGGCTACACCTTC.

The chain uses TRBV11-2 and TRBJ2-5; D call uncertain. The CDR3 is made up of 18 amino acids. In germline, CDR1 is SGHAT, CDR2 FQNNGV. Trimming stripped 2 bases from V and 3 bases from J, with 22 bases between. The CDR3: CASSLLFAFAPAKETQYF. As DNA, the CDR3 is TGTGCCAGCAGCTTACTCTTTGCGTTCGCACCGGCAAAAGAGACCCAGTACTTC.